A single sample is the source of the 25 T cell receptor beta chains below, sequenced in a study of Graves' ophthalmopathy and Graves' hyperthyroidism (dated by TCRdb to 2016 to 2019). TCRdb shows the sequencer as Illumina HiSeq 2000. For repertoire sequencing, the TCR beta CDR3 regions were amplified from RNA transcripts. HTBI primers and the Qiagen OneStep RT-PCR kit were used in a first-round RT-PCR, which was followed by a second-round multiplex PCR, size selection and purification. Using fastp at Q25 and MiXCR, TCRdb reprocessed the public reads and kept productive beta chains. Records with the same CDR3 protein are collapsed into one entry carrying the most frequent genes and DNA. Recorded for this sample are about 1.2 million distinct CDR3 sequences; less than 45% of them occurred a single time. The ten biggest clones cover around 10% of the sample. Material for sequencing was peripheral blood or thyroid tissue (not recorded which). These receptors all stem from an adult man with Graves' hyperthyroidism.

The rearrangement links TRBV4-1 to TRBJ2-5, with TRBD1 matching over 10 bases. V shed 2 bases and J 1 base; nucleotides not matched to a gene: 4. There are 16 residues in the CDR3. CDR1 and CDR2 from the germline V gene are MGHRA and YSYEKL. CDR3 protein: CASSQMRTGGQETQYF. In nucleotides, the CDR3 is TGCGCCAGCAGCCAAATGCGGACAGGGGGCCAAGAGACCCAGTACTTC.

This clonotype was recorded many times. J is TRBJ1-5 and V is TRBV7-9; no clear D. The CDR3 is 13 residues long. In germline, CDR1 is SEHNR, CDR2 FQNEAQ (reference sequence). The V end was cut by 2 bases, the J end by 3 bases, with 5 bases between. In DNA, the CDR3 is TGTGCCAGCAGCTTAACTCCCAATCAGCCCCAGCATTTT. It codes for CASSLTPNQPQHF.

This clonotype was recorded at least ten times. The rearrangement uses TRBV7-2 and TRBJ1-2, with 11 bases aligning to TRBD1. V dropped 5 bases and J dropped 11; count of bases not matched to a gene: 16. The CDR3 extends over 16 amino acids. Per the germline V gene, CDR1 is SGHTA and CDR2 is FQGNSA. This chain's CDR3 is CASSQKLDRDRGWYTF. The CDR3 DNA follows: TGTGCCAGCAGCCAAAAACTAGACCGGGACAGGGGGTGGTACACCTTC.

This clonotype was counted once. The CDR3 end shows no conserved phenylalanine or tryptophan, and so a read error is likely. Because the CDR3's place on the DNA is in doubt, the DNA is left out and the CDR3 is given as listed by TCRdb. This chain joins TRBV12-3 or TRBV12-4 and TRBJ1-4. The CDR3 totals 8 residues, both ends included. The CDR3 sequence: CASSLPHG.

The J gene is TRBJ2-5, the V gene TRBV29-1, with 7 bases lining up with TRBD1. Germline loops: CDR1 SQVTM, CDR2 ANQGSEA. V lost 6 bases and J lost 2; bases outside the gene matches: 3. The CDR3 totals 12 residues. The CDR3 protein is CSVNRGQETQYF. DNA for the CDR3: TGCAGCGTAAACAGGGGTCAAGAGACCCAGTACTTC.

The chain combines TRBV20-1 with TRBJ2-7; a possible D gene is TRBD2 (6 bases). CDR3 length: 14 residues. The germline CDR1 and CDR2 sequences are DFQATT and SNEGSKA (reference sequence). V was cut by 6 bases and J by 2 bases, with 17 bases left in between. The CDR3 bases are TGCAGTGCGTGGGGGGATGGTGGGGCCTACGAGCAGTACTTC. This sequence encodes CSAWGDGGAYEQYF.

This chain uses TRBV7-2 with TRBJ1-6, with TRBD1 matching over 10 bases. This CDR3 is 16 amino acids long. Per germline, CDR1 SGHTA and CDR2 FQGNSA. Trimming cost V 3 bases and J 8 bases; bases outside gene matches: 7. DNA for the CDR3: TGTGCCAGCAGCTTCAACCGACAGGGGGCGTATTCACCCCTCCACTTT. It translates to CASSFNRQGAYSPLHF.

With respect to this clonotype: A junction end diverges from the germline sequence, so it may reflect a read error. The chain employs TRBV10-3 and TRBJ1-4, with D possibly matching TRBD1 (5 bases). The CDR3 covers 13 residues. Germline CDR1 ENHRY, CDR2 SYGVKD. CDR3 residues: CASSYRRSEKLFF. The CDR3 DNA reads TGTGCCAGCAGTTACAGGAGAAGTGAAAAACTGTTTTTT.

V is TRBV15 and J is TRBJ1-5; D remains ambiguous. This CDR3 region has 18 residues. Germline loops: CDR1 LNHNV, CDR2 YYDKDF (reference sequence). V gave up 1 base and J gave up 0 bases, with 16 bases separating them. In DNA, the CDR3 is TGTGCCACCAGCAGAGTTGGGAGTCCGAGGGATAGCAATCAGCCCCAGCATTTT. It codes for CATSRVGSPRDSNQPQHF.

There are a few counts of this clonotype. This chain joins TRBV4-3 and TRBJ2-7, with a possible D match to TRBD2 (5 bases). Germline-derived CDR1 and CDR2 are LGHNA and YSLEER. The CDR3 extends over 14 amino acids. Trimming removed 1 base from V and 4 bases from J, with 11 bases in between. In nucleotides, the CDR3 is TGCGCCAGCAGCCAAGCAGTAGGGAGATACGAGCAGTACTTC. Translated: CASSQAVGRYEQYF.

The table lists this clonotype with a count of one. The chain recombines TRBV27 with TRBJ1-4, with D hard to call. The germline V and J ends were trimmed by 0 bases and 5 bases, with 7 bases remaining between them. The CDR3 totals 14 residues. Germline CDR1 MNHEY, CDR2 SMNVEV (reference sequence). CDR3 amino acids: CASSLSSRNEKLFF. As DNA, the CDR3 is TGTGCCAGCAGTTTATCGTCCAGGAATGAAAAACTGTTTTTT.

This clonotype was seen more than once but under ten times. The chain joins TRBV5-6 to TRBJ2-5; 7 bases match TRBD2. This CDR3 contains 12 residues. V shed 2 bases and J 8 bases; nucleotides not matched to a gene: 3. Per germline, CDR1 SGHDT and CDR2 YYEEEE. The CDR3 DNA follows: TGTGCCAGCAGCTTAGGGAGGGACACCCAGTACTTC. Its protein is CASSLGRDTQYF.

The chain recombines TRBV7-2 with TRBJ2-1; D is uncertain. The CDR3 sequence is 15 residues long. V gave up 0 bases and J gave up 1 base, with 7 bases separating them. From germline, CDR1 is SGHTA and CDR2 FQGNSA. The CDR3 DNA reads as TGTGCCAGCAGCTTAGCAGGGTTATCCTACAATGAGCAGTTCTTC. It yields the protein CASSLAGLSYNEQFF.

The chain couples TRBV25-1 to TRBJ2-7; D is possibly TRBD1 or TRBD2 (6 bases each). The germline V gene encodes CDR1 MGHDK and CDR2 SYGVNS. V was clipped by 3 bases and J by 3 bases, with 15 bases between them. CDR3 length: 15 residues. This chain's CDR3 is CASSDPEQGGYEQYF. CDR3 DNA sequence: TGTGCCAGCAGTGATCCAGAACAGGGAGGCTACGAGCAGTACTTC.

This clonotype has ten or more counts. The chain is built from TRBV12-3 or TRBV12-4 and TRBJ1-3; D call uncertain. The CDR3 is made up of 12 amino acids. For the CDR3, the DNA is TGTGCTAATTCCCGCGAGGGAAACACCATATATTTT. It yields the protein CANSREGNTIYF.

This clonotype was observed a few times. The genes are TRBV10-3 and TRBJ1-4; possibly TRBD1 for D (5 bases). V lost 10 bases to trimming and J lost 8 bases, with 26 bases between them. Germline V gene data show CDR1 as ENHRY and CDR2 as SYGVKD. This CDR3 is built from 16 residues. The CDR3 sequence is CASRRGSGGLYEKLFF. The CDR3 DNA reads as TGTGCCAGTCGACGGGGGTCTGGGGGACTTTACGAAAAACTGTTTTTT.

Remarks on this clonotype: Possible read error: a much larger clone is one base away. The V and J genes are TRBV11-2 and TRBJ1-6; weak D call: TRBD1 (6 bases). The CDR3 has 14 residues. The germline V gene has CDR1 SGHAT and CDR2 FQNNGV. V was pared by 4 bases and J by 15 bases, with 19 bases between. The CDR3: CASSWDPQGFGLHF. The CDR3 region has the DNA TGTGCCAGCAGCTGGGACCCACAGGGTTTTGGCCTCCACTTT.

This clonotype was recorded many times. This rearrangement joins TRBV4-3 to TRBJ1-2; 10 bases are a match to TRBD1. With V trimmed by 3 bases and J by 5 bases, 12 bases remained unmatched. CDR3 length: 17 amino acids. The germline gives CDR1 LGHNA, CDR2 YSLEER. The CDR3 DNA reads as TGCGCCAGCAGCCACGATGGGAGGACAGGGGGAAAGTATGGCTACACCTTC. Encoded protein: CASSHDGRTGGKYGYTF.

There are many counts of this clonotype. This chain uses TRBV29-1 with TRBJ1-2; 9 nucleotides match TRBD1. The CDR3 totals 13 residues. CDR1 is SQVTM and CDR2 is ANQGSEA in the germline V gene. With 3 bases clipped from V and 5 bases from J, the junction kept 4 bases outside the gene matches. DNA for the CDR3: TGCAGCGTTGAGGGGACAGGGATTTATGGCTACACCTTC. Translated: CSVEGTGIYGYTF.

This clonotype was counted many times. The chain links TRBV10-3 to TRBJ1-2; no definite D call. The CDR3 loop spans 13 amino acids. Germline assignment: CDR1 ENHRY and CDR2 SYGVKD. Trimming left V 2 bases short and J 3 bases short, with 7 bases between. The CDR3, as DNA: TGTGCCATCAGTGAGAAGGGTGACTATGGCTACACCTTC. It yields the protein CAISEKGDYGYTF.

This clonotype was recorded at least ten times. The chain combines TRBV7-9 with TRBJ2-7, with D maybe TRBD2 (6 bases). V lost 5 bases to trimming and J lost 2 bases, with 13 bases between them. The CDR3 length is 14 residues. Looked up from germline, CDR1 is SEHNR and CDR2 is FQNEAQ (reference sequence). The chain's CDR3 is CASSQAAGPYEQYF. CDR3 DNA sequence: TGTGCCAGCAGCCAAGCCGCGGGACCCTACGAGCAGTACTTC.

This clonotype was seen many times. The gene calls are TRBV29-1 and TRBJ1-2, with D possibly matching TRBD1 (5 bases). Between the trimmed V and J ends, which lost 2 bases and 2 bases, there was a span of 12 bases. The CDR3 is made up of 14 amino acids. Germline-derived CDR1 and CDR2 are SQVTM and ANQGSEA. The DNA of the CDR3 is TGCAGCGTTGAATTGAGGGGCGTAAACTATGGCTACACCTTC. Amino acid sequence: CSVELRGVNYGYTF.

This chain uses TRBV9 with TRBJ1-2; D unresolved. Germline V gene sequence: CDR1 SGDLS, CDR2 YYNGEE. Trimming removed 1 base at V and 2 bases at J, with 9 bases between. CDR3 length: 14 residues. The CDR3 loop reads CASSVFSGNYGYTF. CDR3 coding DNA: TGTGCCAGCAGCGTATTCTCGGGGAACTATGGCTACACCTTC.

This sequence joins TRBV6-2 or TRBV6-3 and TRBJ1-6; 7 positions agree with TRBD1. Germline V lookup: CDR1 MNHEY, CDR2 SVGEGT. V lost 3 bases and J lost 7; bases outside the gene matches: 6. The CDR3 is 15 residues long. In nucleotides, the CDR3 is TGTGCCAGCAGTTATACGGGACAGATGAATTCACCCCTCCACTTT. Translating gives CASSYTGQMNSPLHF.

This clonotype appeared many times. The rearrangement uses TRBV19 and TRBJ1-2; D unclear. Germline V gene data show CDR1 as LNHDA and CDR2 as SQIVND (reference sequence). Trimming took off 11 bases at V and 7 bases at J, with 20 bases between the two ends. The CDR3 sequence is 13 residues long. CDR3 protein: CAAKRVGVSGYTF. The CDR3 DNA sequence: TGTGCCGCCAAACGGGTCGGGGTCTCTGGCTACACCTTC.